Detailed here is one T cell receptor beta chain. Its antigen remains unidentified. No base-level quality is on record; no much larger clone is a single base apart. Libraries were made using the immunoSEQ multiplex PCR assay. A mixture of 60 forward primers for TCR Vbeta segments and 13 reverse primers for TCR Jbeta segments was used in the multiplex PCR. A multiplex PCR assay on genomic DNA amplified the CDR3 region of rearranged TCR beta genes. Amplified TCR beta libraries were sequenced as 87-base-pair reads on the Illumina HiSeq System. For the original study's pipeline: A later analysis counted 65 million to 90 million unique TCR beta chains across the 666 repertoires, and approximately 11 million of these chains were shared by at least two donors. To remove PCR and sequencing errors, raw reads were error-corrected and collapsed into unique sequences using a nearest-neighbor algorithm that merged closely related sequences. CDR3 sequences were aligned to IMGT reference sequences to assign V, D and J gene segments. For a sequence to be retained, at least a six-nucleotide match to both a V gene segment and a J gene segment was required. A rearrangement was called productive if the CDR3 had no stop codons and remained in frame with V and J, and every other rearrangement was called non-productive. CDR3 was defined according to IMGT convention as the region running from the second conserved V-encoded cysteine to the conserved J-encoded phenylalanine. The earlier analysis of 550 to 650 of the donors excluded any sequence lacking an unambiguous match to a single V gene segment. In an earlier analysis of several hundred of the donors, a V segment was called functional when productive rearrangements were above 56.7%, and segregating when the standard deviation between donors exceeded 5%. A statistical classification framework was developed to diagnose cytomegalovirus status using the catalog of TCR beta chain sequences. V and J gene assignment, in a later analysis, came from comparing TCR nucleotide sequences with IMGT/GENE-DB human TR gene sequences. A later analysis assigned CDR3 sequences and most-parsimonious VDJ recombination scenarios with the TCRdist pipeline. In a later analysis, each TCR beta chain was defined by its CDR3 amino acid sequence together with its V-gene family, and reads lacking a unique V-gene family were excluded. To address suspected cross-contamination and a sequencing artifact, a later analysis removed several hundred highly shared, low-generation-probability nucleotide sequences. For each public chain, a later analysis derived a clonal expansion index from normalized ranks of inferred template counts within each repertoire. In a later analysis, generation probabilities were computed with a VDJ recombination model fitted to out-of-frame rearrangements, and the resulting probabilities were checked against IGoR. In a later analysis, TCR-TCR, TCR-HLA and TCR-CMV co-occurrence was scored with hypergeometric tests, and a repertoire-size bias correction was applied to TCR pairs. A later analysis estimated false discovery rates by permuting HLA or CMV assignments 20 times. In a later analysis, co-occurring TCRs were grouped with DBSCAN, and TCRdist sequence similarity was added when clustering was performed within HLA-allele-positive subsets. For co-occurrence clustering, repertoires with fewer than 30,000 or more than 120,000 public chains were excluded, along with 5 or 6 repertoires with anomalous nucleotide sharing. Sourced from immuneACCESS, this table was stored by TCRdb with only in-frame sequences that have V and J called. A share of the clones is absent; for the studies checked, an unresolved V gene accounts for under half, and the remainder has no known explanation. For V, J and clone size, that table is used; D and trimming come from the DNA. In all, the sample holds under 200,000 clones, and 77% of those were seen once. Over 2.5% of the sample belongs to the ten largest clones.

Relative to germline, V is missing 2 bases and J is missing 7 bases, with 5 bases of the junction outside any gene match. CDR1 and CDR2 are read off the germline V gene as SGHDT and YYEEEE. The CDR3 numbers 14 residues from cysteine through phenylalanine. The DNA shown is the 42-base CDR3, in frame from base 1. The sample comes from a study of cytomegalovirus exposure and HLA in healthy donors (dated by TCRdb to about 2017). Background for the entire study: According to an earlier analysis of a few hundred of the donors, roughly 180 million T cells yielded 117 million unique TCR beta sequences and around 300 Gb of sequence data. To study patterns of TCR occurrence, a later analysis re-analyzed previously published TCR beta repertoires from 666 donors and added high-resolution HLA genotyping. In a later genetic analysis, genome-wide SNP genotypes for about three fifths of the roughly 670 donors were used, and that subset was treated as a discovery cohort. In addition to the first cohort of about 650 subjects, a separate validation cohort of approximately 130 different subjects was used. About 300 gigabases of sequencing data and around 88 million unique TCR sequences made up an early release that covered about 640 HLA-typed donors. Using immunosequencing, the study profiled T cell repertoires from 550 to 750 subjects and related those repertoires to cytomegalovirus serostatus. All discovery cohort repertoires had been generated on a single sequencing platform. In the later analysis, no new phenotypic data were used to find candidate immune exposures; instead, reliance was placed on TCR beta sequences and their occurrence across donors. HLA typing included class I and class II loci at four-digit resolution. Donor age, sex, ethnicity and CMV serostatus were compiled alongside the repertoire data. The number of typed donors differed by locus: about 620-630 for A, B, C, DRB1 and DQB1; some 540 for DQA1; 606 for DPA1; and approximately 450 for DPB1. Several DR-DQ haplotypes were treated as single units for association and clustering because of strong linkage in the cohort. The study combined high-throughput TCR immunosequencing, statistical association of individual TCRs with disease status, and machine learning to predict cytomegalovirus infection status. An earlier analysis of approximately 640 of the donors applied high-throughput TCR beta sequencing to assess whether each TCR beta V gene segment acted as functional or pseudogenic. The genetic ancestry cluster associated with self-reported Caucasian donors included over 80% of the roughly 400 genotyped donors. The study aimed to test whether cataloging public T cell receptors could reveal signatures of past pathogen exposure. Among about 390 genotyped donors of the cohort, an average of 235,054 unique TCR beta nucleotide sequences were sequenced per donor, roughly 20% of them non-productive. Study-wide conclusions, independent of this receptor: Because some donors lacked HLA typing at each locus, the association tests relied only on the typed subset. The authors suggested that the approach could potentially be extended to other disease states and immunological phenotypes. A later analysis found that TCR association rates varied across HLA loci, with DRB1 alleles showing the most associated TCRs and HLA-C alleles the fewest. In a later analysis, some 17,000 TCR beta sequences were associated with specific HLA alleles at a false discovery rate of 0.05. A cluster of highly shared sequence variants was judged likely to represent a technical artifact of the sequencing pipeline. A total of 150 to 200 TCR beta chains were listed by the study as associated with cytomegalovirus. The presence/absence analyses assumed that sequencing depth was roughly uniform across donors, and that assumption may not be true. In a later analysis, several top co-occurrence clusters were reported to appear linked to parvovirus B19, influenza, CMV and Epstein-Barr virus. Assigning TCR associations to individual alleles was difficult when HLA alleles, especially DR and DQ, strongly co-occurred. Correlated functional status among segregating V segments might be attributable to linkage disequilibrium, but an unknown experimental factor could not be ruled out. In an earlier analysis of under 600 of the donors, most TCR beta V segments were observed in productive rearrangements about 90% or about 30% of the time, broadly matching IMGT annotations. In a later analysis, HLA-associated TCR beta chains were found to be more clonally expanded and to have lower generation probabilities than equally common non-associated chains. Some IMGT-functional V segments, including TRBV6-2 and TRBV6-3, could not be told apart with the 87-base-pair reads, so those segments were excluded. Because counts were too low, about 18 rarely observed V segments, including chromosome 9 orphons, were excluded from the earlier analysis of 587 of the donors. CMV serostatus was the only immune exposure information available for the cohort. According to a later genetic analysis, donors in an Asian-associated ancestry cluster had fewer N-insertions in productive TCRs than the approximately 670-donor mean. In both the original and validation cohorts, the classifier was reported to diagnose cytomegalovirus status with high specificity and sensitivity. Across donors, most TCR sequences were observed very rarely, whereas some public TCRs were present in many individuals. The cohort was sequenced for TCR beta chains only, and without alpha or paired-chain data the features that could be detected were limited. V-gene and J-gene trimming of TCR beta chains was associated with a missense DCLRE1C variant in a later genetic analysis, and the association was replicated in an independent cohort. In a later analysis, most CMV-associated TCR beta chains were found to appear HLA-restricted, with HLA associations seemingly driven largely by CMV exposure. A few of the identified cytomegalovirus-associated TCR beta chains were confirmed in vitro to be specific for cytomegalovirus antigens. A further reported finding was that TCR beta sequences accurately predicted the HLA-A and HLA-B alleles for most subjects in the first cohort.

The cohort was made up of hundreds of healthy bone marrow donors. All cohort members were sampled while nominally healthy, although unrecorded immune exposures were likely present. The donor tested CMV seropositive, placing the donor among the 250 to 350 seropositive members of the cohort. Each donor provided a peripheral blood sample, and peripheral blood mononuclear cells were used for TCR beta sequencing. Genomic DNA extraction from the blood cell samples was performed with the Qiagen DNeasy Blood Extraction Kit. The sequence is built from TRBV5-6 and TRBJ1-4; TRBD1 lines up with 7 middle nucleotides. The origin of this receptor is a woman aged 40 to 50 in good health and CMV-seropositive. The sample consisted of PBMCs. For the CDR3, the sequence is CASSLRQGSEKLFF. The sequenced DNA is TGTGCCAGCAGCTTACGACAGGGAAGTGAAAAACTGTTTTTT. The CDR3 plus the reference TRBV5-6 and TRBJ1-4 genes for the other parts give the full variable domain: DAGVTQSPTHLIKTRGQQVTLRCSPKSGHDTVSWYQQALGQGPQFIFQYYEEEERQRGNFPDRFSGHQFPNYSSELNVNALLLGDSALYLCASSLRQGSEKLFFGSGTQLSVL.